The sequence of this T cell receptor (beta chain) was determined in a study of beta chain features in type 1 diabetes. Study information: Patients and healthy donors were similar in age, gender and cell yields. All samples yielded some 100,000,000 examined sorted cells.

This clone was counted only a few times. The antigen is undetermined. The CDR3 is made up of 15 amino acids. The V and J ends lost 4 bases and 4 bases, in that order; junction bases with no gene match: 7. Per germline, CDR1 SGHRS and CDR2 YFSETQ. One heparinised draw of blood, averaging around 120 mL, came from each donor. Sorted populations all had greater than 95% purity. The entirety of the isolated RNA underwent reverse transcription, so expressed TCRB transcripts were sequenced. Assay used: immunoSEQ multiplex PCR; TCRdb lists only in-frame clones, some missing. Found here are approximately 360,000 clones, about 12% of them singletons; the top ten hold around 0.01%. Whole-study results and caveats: When Type 1 diabetes patients were examined, their TCRB CDR3s proved moderately but significantly shorter in all four CD4+ subsets.

The rearrangement uses TRBV5-1 and TRBJ2-7, with TRBD1 identical over 11 bases. The sequencing input was naive CD4+ T cells from blood. The sequence was collected from a young woman with type 1 diabetes. The CDR3 sequence: CASSTPDRGQYEQYF. The DNA of the CDR3 is TGCGCCAGCAGCACTCCGGACAGGGGGCAGTACGAGCAGTACTTC.